This note documents a single T cell receptor beta chain sequence. Its target is unknown. The data stem from a study of monozygotic twins with inflammatory bowel disease. Notes on the study in general: There were differing immunosuppressive treatments, which may have added variability to patient repertoires.

CDR1 LGHNA and CDR2 YSLEER come from the germline V gene. This CDR3 region has 15 residues. Each sample had eight separate cDNA synthesis reactions. For each CDR3 protein, TCRdb gives one entry from its re-call of the 5' RACE reads, without DNA. The data show approximately 400,000 distinct CDR3 sequences, and the top ten clones hold 2% to 2.5%. Sequenced input: blood. The source is a human donor with ulcerative colitis or Crohn's disease, or a healthy co-twin of an affected twin (not recorded which). J is TRBJ2-7 and V is TRBV4-3; TCRdb's D gene call, TRBD1, goes unchecked for lack of DNA. The CDR3 reads CASSQEGTGGFEQYF.